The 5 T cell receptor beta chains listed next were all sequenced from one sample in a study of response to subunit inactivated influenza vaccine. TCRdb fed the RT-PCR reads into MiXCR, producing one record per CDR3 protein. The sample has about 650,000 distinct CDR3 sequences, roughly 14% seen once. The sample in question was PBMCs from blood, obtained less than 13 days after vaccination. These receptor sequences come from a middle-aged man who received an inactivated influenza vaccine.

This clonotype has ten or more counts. This CDR3 is CATSARDRVYNEQFF. The DNA for the CDR3 is TGTGCCACCAGCGCTCGGGACAGGGTTTACAATGAGCAGTTCTTC. This chain uses TRBV24-1 with TRBJ2-1; 9 nucleotides line up with TRBD1. This CDR3 spans 15 amino acids. V dropped 7 bases and J dropped 4; count of bases not matched to a gene: 7. Germline loops: CDR1 KGHDR, CDR2 SFDVKD.

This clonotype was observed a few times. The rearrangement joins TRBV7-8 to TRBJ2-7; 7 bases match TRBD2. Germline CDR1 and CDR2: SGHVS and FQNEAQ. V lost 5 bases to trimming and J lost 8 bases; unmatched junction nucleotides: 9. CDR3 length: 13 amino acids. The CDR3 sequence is CASSLSGEGKQYF. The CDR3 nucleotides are TGTGCCAGCAGCCTGTCCGGGGAGGGGAAGCAGTACTTC.

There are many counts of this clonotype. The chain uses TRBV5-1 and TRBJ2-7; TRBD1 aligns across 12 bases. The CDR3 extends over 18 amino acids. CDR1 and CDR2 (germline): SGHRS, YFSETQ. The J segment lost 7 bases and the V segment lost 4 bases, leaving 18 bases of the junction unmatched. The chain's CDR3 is CASSGGTSGQGALGEQYF. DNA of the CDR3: TGCGCCAGCAGCGGAGGAACCTCGGGACAGGGGGCGCTGGGAGAGCAGTACTTC. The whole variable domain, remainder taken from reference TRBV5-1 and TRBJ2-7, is KAGVTQTPRYLIKTRGQQVTLSCSPISGHRSVSWYQQTPGQGLQFLFEYFSETQRNKGNFPGRFSGRQFSNSRSEMNVSTLELGDSALYLCASSGGTSGQGALGEQYFGPGTRLTVT.

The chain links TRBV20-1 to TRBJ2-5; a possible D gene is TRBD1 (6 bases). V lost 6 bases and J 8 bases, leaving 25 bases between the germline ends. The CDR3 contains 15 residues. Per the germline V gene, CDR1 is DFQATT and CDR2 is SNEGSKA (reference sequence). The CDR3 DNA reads TGCAGTGCCATATCTCCCACAGGGCCTCCAGACACCCAGTACTTC. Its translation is CSAISPTGPPDTQYF.

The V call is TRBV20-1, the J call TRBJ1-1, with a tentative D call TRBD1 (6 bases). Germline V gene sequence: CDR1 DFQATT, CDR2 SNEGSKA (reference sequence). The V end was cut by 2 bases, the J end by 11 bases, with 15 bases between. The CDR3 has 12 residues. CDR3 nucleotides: TGCAGTGCTAGATATAAGGGACAAGGGGCTTTCTTT. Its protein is CSARYKGQGAFF.